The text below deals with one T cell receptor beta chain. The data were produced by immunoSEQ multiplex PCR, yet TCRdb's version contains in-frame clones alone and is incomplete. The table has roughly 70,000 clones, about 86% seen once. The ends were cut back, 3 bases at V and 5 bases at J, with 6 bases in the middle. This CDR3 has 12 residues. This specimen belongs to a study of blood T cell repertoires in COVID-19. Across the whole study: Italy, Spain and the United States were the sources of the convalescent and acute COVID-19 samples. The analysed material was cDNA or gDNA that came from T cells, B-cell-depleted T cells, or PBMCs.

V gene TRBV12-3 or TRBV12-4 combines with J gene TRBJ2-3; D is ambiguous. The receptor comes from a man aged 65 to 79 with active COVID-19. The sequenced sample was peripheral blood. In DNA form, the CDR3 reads TGTGCCAGCAGTTTTACGGTAGATACGCAGTATTTT. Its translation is CASSFTVDTQYF.